A single sample is the source of the 28 T cell receptor beta chains below, sequenced in a study of cytomegalovirus exposure and HLA in healthy donors. The PCR contained 60 Vbeta and 13 Jbeta primers. Sequenced by immunoSEQ multiplex PCR; TCRdb stores in-frame clones only, minus some. Of around 130,000 clones listed, over 75% were seen once; the top ten hold about 1.8%. The sample taken for sequencing was PBMCs. All receptors derive from a man aged 40-50 years in good health and CMV-seronegative.

CDR3 nucleotides: TGCAGCGTTGGTGGGGGCGGGGGAGATACGCAGTATTTT. Translated: CSVGGGGGDTQYF. The gene calls are TRBV29-1 and TRBJ2-3; tentative D call: TRBD2 (7 bases). The germline gives CDR1 SQVTM, CDR2 ANQGSEA. V was trimmed by 4 bases and J by 5 bases, leaving 13 bases between them. This CDR3 has 13 amino acids.

Regarding this clone: One junction end does not reproduce the germline sequence, and a read error may be involved. This rearrangement joins TRBV10-3 to TRBJ2-4; a weak D match, TRBD1 (5 bases). The CDR3 spans 16 residues. Looked up from germline, CDR1 is ENHRY and CDR2 is SYGVKD. CDR3 sequence reads: CAISDYTGVAKNSQYF. The CDR3, as DNA: TGTGCCATCAGTGACTACACAGGCGTAGCCAAAAACAGTCAGTACTTC.

The chain joins TRBV9 to TRBJ2-1, with 7 bases matching TRBD2. Trimming cost V 3 bases and J 7 bases; bases outside gene matches: 10. CDR1 and CDR2 (germline): SGDLS, YYNGEE. The CDR3 covers 15 residues. In DNA, the CDR3 is TGTGCCAGCAGCGAGCCCCTGGCGGGAGCGAATGAGCAGTTCTTC. Translated, it gives CASSEPLAGANEQFF.

This clone came up a few times. CDR3 nucleotides: TGTGCCAGCAGCTTGGGACAGACCCATGACACTGAAGCTTTCTTT. The encoded protein is CASSLGQTHDTEAFF. V is TRBV5-8 and J is TRBJ1-1, with D perhaps matching TRBD1 (5 bases). The CDR3 totals 15 residues. Per the germline V gene, CDR1 is SGHTS and CDR2 is YDEGEE. The V gene lost 0 bases and the J gene lost 3 bases, with 12 bases spanning the gap.

The CDR3, as DNA: TGTGCCAGTAGTAAGTCAGGGGGCGCGAACACTGAAGCTTTCTTT. It is translated as CASSKSGGANTEAFF. V is TRBV19 and J is TRBJ1-1; 8 positions agree with TRBD1. Germline V gene sequence: CDR1 LNHDA, CDR2 SQIVND (reference sequence). After removal of 4 bases from V and 1 base from J, the junction contained 5 bases not matched to a gene. The CDR3 loop spans 15 amino acids.

The V call is TRBV10-3, the J call TRBJ1-5; perhaps TRBD1 as D (5 bases). Germline assignment: CDR1 ENHRY and CDR2 SYGVKD. The V end was cut by 6 bases, the J end by 7 bases, with 16 bases between. The CDR3 has 14 residues. The CDR3 is CAIRPGGTQQPQHF. For the CDR3, the DNA is TGTGCCATCAGGCCTGGGGGGACCCAGCAGCCCCAGCATTTT.

The V and J genes are TRBV5-1 and TRBJ2-7; D perhaps matches TRBD1 (5 bases). The CDR3 totals 11 residues. Trimming removed 5 bases at V and 3 bases at J, with 6 bases between. The germline V gene encodes CDR1 SGHRS and CDR2 YFSETQ. This chain's CDR3 is CASRDNYEQYF. The CDR3 DNA reads TGCGCCAGCAGGGACAACTACGAGCAGTACTTC.

This clone is a singleton in its sample. V gene TRBV4-3 combines with J gene TRBJ2-5; D is uncertain. The end of the DNA aligns better with TRBJ2-7, so the J call may be wrong. CDR3 length: 14 amino acids. Germline CDR1 is LGHNA and CDR2 is YSLEER. CDR3 coding DNA: TGCGCCAGCAGCTCGATGGTCGGTTCCTACGAGCAGTACTTC. Translating it yields CASSSMVGSYEQYF.

Written as DNA, the CDR3 is TGTGCCAGCAGTCCCCGGACAGGAGGTTTTCGGGACGAGCAGTACTTC. Translation: CASSPRTGGFRDEQYF. The chain combines TRBV27 with TRBJ2-7, with 7 nucleotides matching TRBD1. The length of the CDR3 is 16 residues. The V gene's germline CDR1 is MNHEY and CDR2 SMNVEV (reference sequence). J gave up 5 bases and V 5 bases, and 15 bases lay outside the gene matches.

The chain combines TRBV10-1 with TRBJ1-2; perhaps TRBD1 as D (5 bases). The V end was cut by 1 base, the J end by 2 bases, with 14 bases between. The CDR3 runs to 16 residues. Germline assignment: CDR1 WNHNN and CDR2 SYGVQD (reference sequence). This chain's CDR3 is CASSELKGKGNYGYTF. CDR3 coding DNA: TGCGCCAGCAGTGAGTTAAAGGGTAAGGGGAACTATGGCTACACCTTC.

The rearrangement joins TRBV5-6 to TRBJ1-1; the match to TRBD1 covers 9 bases. This CDR3 is 15 amino acids long. From germline, CDR1 is SGHDT and CDR2 YYEEEE. The V and J ends lost 4 bases and 5 bases, in that order; junction bases with no gene match: 9. CDR3 sequence reads: CASSRGQGRKTEAFF. DNA of the CDR3: TGTGCCAGCAGCAGGGGACAGGGAAGGAAGACTGAAGCTTTCTTT. Full variable domain (outside the CDR3, taken from reference TRBV5-6 and TRBJ1-1): DAGVTQSPTHLIKTRGQQVTLRCSPKSGHDTVSWYQQALGQGPQFIFQYYEEEERQRGNFPDRFSGHQFPNYSSELNVNALLLGDSALYLCASSRGQGRKTEAFFGQGTRLTVV.

This clone showed up just a few times. The V and J genes are TRBV10-2 and TRBJ1-5, with D tentatively TRBD1 (5 bases). Deletions cut 6 bases from V and 2 bases from J, with 14 bases between. Germline loops: CDR1 WSHSY, CDR2 SAAADI. This CDR3 is built from 15 residues. For the CDR3, the DNA is TGCGCCAGCAGCTCGGGGGGATTTGGCAATCAGCCCCAGCATTTT. The encoded protein is CASSSGGFGNQPQHF.

The CDR3 bases are TGTGCCAGCAGCCGGGGGGGGACTAGCGGGGCTCAAGAGACCCAGTACTTC. Protein: CASSRGGTSGAQETQYF. V is TRBV5-4 and J is TRBJ2-5, with TRBD2 matching 13 bases. CDR3 size: 17 residues. The trim removed 4 bases at V and 2 bases at J, leaving 8 bases unmatched. From germline, CDR1 is SGHNT and CDR2 YYREEE (reference sequence).

This chain joins TRBV7-9 and TRBJ1-2, with D possibly being TRBD1 (5 bases). V lost 4 bases to trimming and J lost 6 bases, with 21 bases between them. CDR1 is SEHNR and CDR2 is FQNEAQ in the germline V gene (reference sequence). There are 16 residues in the CDR3. CDR3 amino acids: CASSSNHRIIMDGYTF. Written as DNA, the CDR3 is TGTGCCAGCAGCTCCAACCACAGGATCATAATGGATGGCTACACCTTC.

The chain combines TRBV5-6 with TRBJ1-1, with 8 bases identical to TRBD1. The V gene's germline CDR1 is SGHDT and CDR2 YYEEEE. After removal of 4 bases from V and 9 bases from J, the junction contained 8 bases not matched to a gene. This CDR3 has 13 amino acids. In DNA form, the CDR3 reads TGTGCCAGCAGCGCAAGGACAGGGCGAAAAGCTTTCTTT. This encodes CASSARTGRKAFF.

This clone came up a few times. DNA for the CDR3: TGTGCCAGCAGGGATCAGGGGGCTGGTAACTATGGCTACACCTTC. This translates into CASRDQGAGNYGYTF. The gene calls are TRBV25-1 and TRBJ1-2, with 8 bases matching TRBD1. V was pared by 6 bases and J by 1 base, with 7 bases of the junction left unmatched. CDR1 is MGHDK, CDR2 SYGVNS, per germline. The CDR3 length is 15 residues.

V usage is TRBV5-4 and J usage is TRBJ1-1; 9 bases map to TRBD1. The length of the CDR3 is 15 residues. The germline V gene encodes CDR1 SGHNT and CDR2 YYREEE (reference sequence). The trim removed 3 bases at V and 0 bases at J, leaving 3 bases unmatched. This chain's CDR3 is CASSSGQGLNTEAFF. The CDR3 DNA follows: TGTGCCAGCAGCTCGGGACAGGGTCTGAACACTGAAGCTTTCTTT. Full variable domain (rest looked up from reference TRBV5-4 and TRBJ1-1): ETGVTQSPTHLIKTRGQQVTLRCSSQSGHNTVSWYQQALGQGPQFIFQYYREEENGRGNFPPRFSGLQFPNYSSELNVNALELDDSALYLCASSSGQGLNTEAFFGQGTRLTVV.

The CDR3 spells CASSSRGITSSYEQYF. Here the CDR3 DNA reads TGCGCCAGCAGCTCCAGGGGTATAACCTCCTCCTACGAGCAGTACTTC. The chain employs TRBV5-1 and TRBJ2-7, with D possibly being TRBD1 (6 bases). Germline CDR1 and CDR2: SGHRS and YFSETQ. This CDR3 spans 16 amino acids. Between the trimmed V and J ends, which lost 3 bases and 0 bases, there was a span of 16 bases.

This chain's CDR3 is CASSSATGNTEAFF. CDR3 nucleotides: TGTGCCAGCAGCTCCGCGACAGGAAACACTGAAGCTTTCTTT. V is TRBV7-3 and J is TRBJ1-1; possibly TRBD1 for D (6 bases). CDR1 SGHTA and CDR2 FQGTGA come from the germline V gene. Between the trimmed V and J ends, which lost 4 bases and 2 bases, there was a span of 11 bases. CDR3 length: 14 amino acids.

J is TRBJ1-1 and V is TRBV7-2; no firm D call. The CDR3 has 11 amino acids. Trimming removed 4 bases at V and 3 bases at J, with 3 bases between. Germline assignment: CDR1 SGHTA and CDR2 FQGNSA. For the CDR3, the DNA is TGTGCCAGCAGCTCATACACTGAAGCTTTCTTT. This gives the protein CASSSYTEAFF.

The chain combines TRBV5-6 with TRBJ2-5; D gene unclear. The CDR3 is 14 amino acids. Germline V gene data show CDR1 as SGHDT and CDR2 as YYEEEE. V dropped 4 bases and J dropped 7 bases, with 17 bases sitting between them. CDR3 amino acids: CASSPRPDGGTQYF. The CDR3 DNA follows: TGTGCCAGCAGCCCCCGTCCAGACGGCGGGACCCAGTACTTC.

This chain links TRBV4-3 with TRBJ1-1, with D unclear. The CDR3 extends over 15 amino acids. Trimming cost V 0 bases and J 1 base, with 9 bases left between them. CDR1 LGHNA and CDR2 YSLEER come from the germline V gene. The CDR3 loop is CASSQDAGRNTEAFF. The CDR3 bases are TGCGCCAGCAGCCAAGATGCGGGGAGGAACACTGAAGCTTTCTTT.

The J gene is TRBJ2-5, the V gene TRBV30; 8 nucleotides agree with TRBD2. Losses at the gene ends were 3 bases for V and 4 bases for J; bases not matched to a gene: 7. The CDR3 spans 14 residues. The germline V gene encodes CDR1 GTSNPN and CDR2 SVGIG (reference sequence). The chain's CDR3 is CAWSPGGVGETQYF. In DNA form, the CDR3 reads TGTGCCTGGAGCCCGGGGGGGGTAGGAGAGACCCAGTACTTC.

V gene TRBV6-1 combines with J gene TRBJ1-5; D is unclear. Germline lookup yields CDR1 MNHNS and CDR2 SASEGT. The length of the CDR3 is 14 residues. Trimming took 6 bases from V and 4 from J, leaving 13 bases between them. As DNA, the CDR3 is TGTGCCAGCAGCGCAGACATCCGGAATCAGCCCCAGCATTTT. Translating gives CASSADIRNQPQHF.

The genes are TRBV11-2 and TRBJ1-6; no clear D. V was shortened by 3 bases and J by 10 bases, with 13 bases between the two germline ends. Germline CDR1 reads SGHAT; CDR2 reads FQNNGV. The CDR3 has 14 amino acids. CDR3: CASSFVRKESPLHF. The CDR3 DNA reads TGTGCCAGCAGCTTTGTGCGAAAGGAGTCACCCCTCCACTTT.

The rearrangement joins TRBV30 to TRBJ2-7; TRBD1 matches 12 bases. The germline V gene has CDR1 GTSNPN and CDR2 SVGIG (reference sequence). The CDR3 runs 13 residues. The V and J ends lost 4 bases and 7 bases, in that order; junction bases with no gene match: 5. The CDR3 loop is CAWNRDRGHEQYF. CDR3 nucleotides: TGTGCCTGGAACCGGGACAGGGGGCATGAGCAGTACTTC.

J is TRBJ1-3 and V is TRBV5-1; the D gene is possibly TRBD1 (6 bases). The CDR3 is made up of 15 amino acids. CDR1 is SGHRS, CDR2 YFSETQ, per germline. The V and J ends lost 1 base and 3 bases respectively, with 11 bases between them. CDR3 in amino acids: CASSLHLQGGNTIYF. The DNA for the CDR3 is TGCGCCAGCAGCTTGCACTTACAGGGTGGAAACACCATATATTTT.

This rearrangement joins TRBV25-1 to TRBJ2-2; 7 bases are shared with TRBD1. Losses at the gene ends were 9 bases for V and 2 bases for J; bases not matched to a gene: 12. Germline CDR1 and CDR2: MGHDK and SYGVNS. The CDR3 covers 16 residues. The CDR3 here is CARGQPTGSNTGELFF. The CDR3 DNA follows: TGTGCCAGGGGACAGCCGACAGGCTCTAACACCGGGGAGCTGTTTTTT.